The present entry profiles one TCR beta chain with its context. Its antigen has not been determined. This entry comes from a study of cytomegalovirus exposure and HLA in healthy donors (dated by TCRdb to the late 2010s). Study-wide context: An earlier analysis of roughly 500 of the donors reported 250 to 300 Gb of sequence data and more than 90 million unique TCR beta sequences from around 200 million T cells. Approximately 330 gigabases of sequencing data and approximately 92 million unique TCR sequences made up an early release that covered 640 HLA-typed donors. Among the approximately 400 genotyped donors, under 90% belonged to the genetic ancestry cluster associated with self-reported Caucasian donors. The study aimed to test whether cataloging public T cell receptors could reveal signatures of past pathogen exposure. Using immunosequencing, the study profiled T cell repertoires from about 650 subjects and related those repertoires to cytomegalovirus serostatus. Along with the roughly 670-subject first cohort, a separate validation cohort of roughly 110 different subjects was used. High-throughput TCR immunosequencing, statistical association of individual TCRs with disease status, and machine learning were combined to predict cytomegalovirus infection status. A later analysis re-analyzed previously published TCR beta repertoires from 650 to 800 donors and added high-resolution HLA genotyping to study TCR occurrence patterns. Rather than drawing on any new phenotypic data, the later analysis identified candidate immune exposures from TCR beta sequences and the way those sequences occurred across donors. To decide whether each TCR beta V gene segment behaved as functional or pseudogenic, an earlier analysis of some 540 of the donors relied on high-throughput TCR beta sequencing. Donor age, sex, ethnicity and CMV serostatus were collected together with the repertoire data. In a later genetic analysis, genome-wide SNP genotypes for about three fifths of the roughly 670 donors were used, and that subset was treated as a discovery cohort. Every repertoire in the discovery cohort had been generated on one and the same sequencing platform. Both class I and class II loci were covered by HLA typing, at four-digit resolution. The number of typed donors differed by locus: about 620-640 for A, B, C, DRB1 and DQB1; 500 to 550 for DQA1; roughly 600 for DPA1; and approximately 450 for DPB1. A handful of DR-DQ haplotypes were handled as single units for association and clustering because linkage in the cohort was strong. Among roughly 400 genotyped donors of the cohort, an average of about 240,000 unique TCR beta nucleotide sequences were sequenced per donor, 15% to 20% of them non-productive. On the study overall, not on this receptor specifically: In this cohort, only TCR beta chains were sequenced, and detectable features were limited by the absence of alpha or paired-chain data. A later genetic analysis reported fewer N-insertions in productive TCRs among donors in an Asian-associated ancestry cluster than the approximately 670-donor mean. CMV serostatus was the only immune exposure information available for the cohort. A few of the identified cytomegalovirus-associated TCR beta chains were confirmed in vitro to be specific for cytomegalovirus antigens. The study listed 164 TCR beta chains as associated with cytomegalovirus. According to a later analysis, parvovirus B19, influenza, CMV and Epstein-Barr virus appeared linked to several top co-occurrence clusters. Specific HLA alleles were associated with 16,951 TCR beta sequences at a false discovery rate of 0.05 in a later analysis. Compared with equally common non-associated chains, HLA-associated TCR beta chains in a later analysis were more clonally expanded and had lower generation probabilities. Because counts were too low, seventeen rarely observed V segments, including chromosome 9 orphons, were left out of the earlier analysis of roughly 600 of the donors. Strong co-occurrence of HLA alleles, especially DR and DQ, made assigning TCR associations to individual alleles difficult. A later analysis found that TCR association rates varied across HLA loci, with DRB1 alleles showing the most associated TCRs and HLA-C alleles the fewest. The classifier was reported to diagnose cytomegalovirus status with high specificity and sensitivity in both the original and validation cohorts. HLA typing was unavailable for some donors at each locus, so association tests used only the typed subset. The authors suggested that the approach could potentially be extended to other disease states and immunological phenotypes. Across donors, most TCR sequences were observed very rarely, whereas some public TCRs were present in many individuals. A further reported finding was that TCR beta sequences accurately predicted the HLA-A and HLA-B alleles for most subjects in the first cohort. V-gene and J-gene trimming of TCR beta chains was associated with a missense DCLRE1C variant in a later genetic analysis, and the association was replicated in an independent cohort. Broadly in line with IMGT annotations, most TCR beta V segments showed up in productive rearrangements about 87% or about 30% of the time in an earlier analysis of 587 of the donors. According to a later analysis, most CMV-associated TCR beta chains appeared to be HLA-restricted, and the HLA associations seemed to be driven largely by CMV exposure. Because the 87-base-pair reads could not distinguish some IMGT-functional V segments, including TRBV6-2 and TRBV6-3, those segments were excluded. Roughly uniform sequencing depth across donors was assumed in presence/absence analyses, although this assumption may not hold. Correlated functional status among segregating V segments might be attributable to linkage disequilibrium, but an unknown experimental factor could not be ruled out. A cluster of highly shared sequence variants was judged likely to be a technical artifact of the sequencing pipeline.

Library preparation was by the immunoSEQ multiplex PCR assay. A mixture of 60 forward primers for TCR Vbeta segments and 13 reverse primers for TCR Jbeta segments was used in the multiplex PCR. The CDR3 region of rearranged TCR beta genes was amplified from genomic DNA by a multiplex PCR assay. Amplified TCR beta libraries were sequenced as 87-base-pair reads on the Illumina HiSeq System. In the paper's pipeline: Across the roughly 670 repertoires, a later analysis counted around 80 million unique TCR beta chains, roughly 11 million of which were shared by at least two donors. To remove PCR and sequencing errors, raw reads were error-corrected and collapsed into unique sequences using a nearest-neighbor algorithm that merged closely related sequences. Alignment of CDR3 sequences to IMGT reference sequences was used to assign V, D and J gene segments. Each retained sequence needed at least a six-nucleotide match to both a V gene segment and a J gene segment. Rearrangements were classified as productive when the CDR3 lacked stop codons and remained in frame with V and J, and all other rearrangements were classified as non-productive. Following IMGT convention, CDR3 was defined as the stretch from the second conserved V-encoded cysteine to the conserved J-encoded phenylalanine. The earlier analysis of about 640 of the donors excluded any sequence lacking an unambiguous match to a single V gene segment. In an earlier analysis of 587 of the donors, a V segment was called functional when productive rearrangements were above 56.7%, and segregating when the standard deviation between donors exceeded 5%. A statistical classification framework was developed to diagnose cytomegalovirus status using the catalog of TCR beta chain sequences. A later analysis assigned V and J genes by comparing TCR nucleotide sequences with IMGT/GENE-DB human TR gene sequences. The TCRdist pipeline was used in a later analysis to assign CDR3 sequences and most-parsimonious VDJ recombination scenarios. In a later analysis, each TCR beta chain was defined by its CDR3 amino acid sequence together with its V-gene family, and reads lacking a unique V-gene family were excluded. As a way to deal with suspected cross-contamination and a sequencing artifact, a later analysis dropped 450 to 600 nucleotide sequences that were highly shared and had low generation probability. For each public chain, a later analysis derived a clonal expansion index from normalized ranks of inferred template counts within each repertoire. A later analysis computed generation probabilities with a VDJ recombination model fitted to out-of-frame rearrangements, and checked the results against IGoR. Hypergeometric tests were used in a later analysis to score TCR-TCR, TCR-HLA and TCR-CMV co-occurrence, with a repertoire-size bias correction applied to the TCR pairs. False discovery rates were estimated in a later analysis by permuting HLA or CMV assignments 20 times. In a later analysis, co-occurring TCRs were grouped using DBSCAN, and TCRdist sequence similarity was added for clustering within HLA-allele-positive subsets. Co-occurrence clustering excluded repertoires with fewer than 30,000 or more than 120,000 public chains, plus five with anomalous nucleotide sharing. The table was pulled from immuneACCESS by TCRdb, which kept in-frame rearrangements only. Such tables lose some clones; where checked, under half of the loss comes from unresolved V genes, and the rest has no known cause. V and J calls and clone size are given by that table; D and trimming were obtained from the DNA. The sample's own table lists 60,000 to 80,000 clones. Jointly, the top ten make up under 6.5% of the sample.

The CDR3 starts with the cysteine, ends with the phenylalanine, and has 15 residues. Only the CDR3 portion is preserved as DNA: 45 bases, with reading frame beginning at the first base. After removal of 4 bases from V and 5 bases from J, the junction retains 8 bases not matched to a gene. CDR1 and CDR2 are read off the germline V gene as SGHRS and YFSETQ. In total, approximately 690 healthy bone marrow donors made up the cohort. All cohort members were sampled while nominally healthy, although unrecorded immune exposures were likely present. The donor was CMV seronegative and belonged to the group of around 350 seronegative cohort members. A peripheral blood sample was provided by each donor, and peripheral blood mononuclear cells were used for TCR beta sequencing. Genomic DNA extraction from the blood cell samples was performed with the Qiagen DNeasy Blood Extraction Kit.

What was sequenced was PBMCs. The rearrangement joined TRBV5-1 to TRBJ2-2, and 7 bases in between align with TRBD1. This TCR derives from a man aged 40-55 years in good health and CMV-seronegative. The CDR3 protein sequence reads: CASSPVQGETGELFF. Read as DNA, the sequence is TGCGCCAGCAGCCCGGTGCAGGGGGAGACCGGGGAGCTGTTTTTT.